This T cell receptor beta chain was obtained from a study of blood T cell repertoires in COVID-19. Study summary: The United States, Italy and Spain provided the acute and convalescent COVID-19 samples. T cells, B-cell-depleted T cells, or PBMCs supplied cDNA or gDNA.

Original analysis: How many nucleated cells were present was estimated from reference gene primer amplification. Clones were sequenced by immunoSEQ multiplex PCR, and TCRdb holds only the in-frame ones, with some missing. For V, J and clone size, that table is used; D and trimming come from the DNA. The data hold some 230,000 clones, with roughly 85% observed a single time. This TCR was recovered from a young man who had recovered from COVID-19. Sequencing input: peripheral blood.

This chain's CDR3 is CGTVNEGNTIYF. The CDR3 DNA reads as TGTGGAACAGTGAACGAGGGAAACACCATATATTTT. The rearrangement joins TRBV6-5 to TRBJ1-3; D gene uncertain. Germline V gives CDR1 MNHEY, CDR2 SVGAGI. The CDR3 runs to 12 residues.